This section outlines one T cell receptor beta chain sequence together with its context. This sample is drawn from a study of cytomegalovirus exposure and HLA in healthy donors. This PCR relied on a set of 60 Vbeta primers and 13 Jbeta primers. Repertoires were generated with immunoSEQ multiplex PCR, while TCRdb's copy carries only in-frame clones and drops some. This specimen shows around 53,000 clones; the ten leading clones hold less than 15%. The CDR3 contains 14 residues. Deletions cut 4 bases from V and 9 bases from J, with 13 bases between. Looked up from germline, CDR1 is SNHLY and CDR2 is FYNNEI.

The source material was PBMCs. V usage is TRBV2 and J usage is TRBJ1-6; D may be TRBD1 (5 bases). The TCR was taken from a woman in her 30s in good health and CMV-seropositive. CDR3 loop: CASSALGGASPLHF. CDR3 nucleotides: TGTGCCAGCAGTGCACTGGGGGGTGCTTCACCCCTCCACTTT.